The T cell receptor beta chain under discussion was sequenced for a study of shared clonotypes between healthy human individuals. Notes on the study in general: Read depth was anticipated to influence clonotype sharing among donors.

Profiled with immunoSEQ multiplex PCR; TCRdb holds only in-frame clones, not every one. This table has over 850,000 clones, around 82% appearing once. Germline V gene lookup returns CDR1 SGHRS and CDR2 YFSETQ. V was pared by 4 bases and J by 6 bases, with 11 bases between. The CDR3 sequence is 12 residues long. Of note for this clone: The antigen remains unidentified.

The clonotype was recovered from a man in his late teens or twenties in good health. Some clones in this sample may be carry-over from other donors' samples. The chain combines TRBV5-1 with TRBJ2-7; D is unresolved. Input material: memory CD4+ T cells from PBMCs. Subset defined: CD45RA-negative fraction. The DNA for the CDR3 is TGCGCCAGCAGCGAACCGGGCGGCGAGCAGTACTTC. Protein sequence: CASSEPGGEQYF.